A selection of T cell receptor beta chains follows, all from one sample in a study of T cell responses to AZD1222 COVID-19 vaccine. Profiled with immunoSEQ multiplex PCR; TCRdb holds only in-frame clones, not every one. The sample carries 65,000 to 75,000 clones, roughly 91% recorded once. Sample: peripheral blood, taken 28 days after the second dose of the MenACWY control vaccine. The receptors were gathered from an adult who received the MenACWY meningococcal vaccine as a control. The CDR3 runs from the conserved cysteine through the conserved F or W. A D gene is named only where the DNA matches it firmly. Clone size, where shown, is once, few, many, or a class for clones that have expanded.

TRBV4-2	TRBJ1-5	-	15	-	TGTGCCAGCAGCCAAGACACGGGAGGCAATCAGCCCCAGCATTTT	CASSQDTGGNQPQHF
TRBV30	TRBJ1-5	-	14	-	TGTGCCTGGAGTGGAATGACTCTCAATCAGCCCCAGCATTTT	CAWSGMTLNQPQHF
TRBV7-8	TRBJ2-7	-	16	-	TGTGCCAGCAGCTTATCCGGGGGACAGAACGTCTACGAGCAGTACTTC	CASSLSGGQNVYEQYF
TRBV12-3/TRBV12-4	TRBJ1-4	-	12	-	TGTGCCAGCAGTTTAGACTCGAAGGTACTGTTTTTT	CASSLDSKVLFF
TRBV2	TRBJ1-2	-	13	-	TGTGCCAGCAGTACCGAGGAGACCTATGGCTACACCTTC	CASSTEETYGYTF
TRBV6-5	TRBJ2-2	once	14	-	TGTGCCAGCCATAAAGGGGACGGAACCGGGGAGCTGTTTTTT	CASHKGDGTGELFF
TRBV5-1	TRBJ2-3	-	12	-	TGCGCCAGCAGCTTGGAGGGAGATACGCAGTATTTT	CASSLEGDTQYF
TRBV12-3/TRBV12-4	TRBJ2-7	-	13	-	TGTGCCAGCAGTTTCGCAGGGTCCTACGAGCAGTACTTC	CASSFAGSYEQYF
TRBV19	TRBJ1-1	-	15	-	TGTGCCAGTAGGGGCAGTTTGATTGAGGACACTGAAGCTTTCTTT	CASRGSLIEDTEAFF
TRBV6-2/TRBV6-3	TRBJ2-2	-	16	-	TGTGCCAGCAGTACCTCCGGAGGGGCTTTTTCCGGGGAGCTGTTTTTT	CASSTSGGAFSGELFF
TRBV5-8	TRBJ1-2	-	14	-	TGTGCCAGCAGCAACACCGGGACCCACGATGGCTACACCTTC	CASSNTGTHDGYTF
TRBV20-1	TRBJ1-2	-	15	-	TGCAGTGCTAGTCCCACGAACAGGCCGCGGGATGGCTACACCTTC	CSASPTNRPRDGYTF
TRBV5-1	TRBJ2-1	-	16	TRBD2	TGCGCCAGCAGCTTGGCCGGGACTAGCGGGGGAAGTGAGCAGTTCTTC	CASSLAGTSGGSEQFF
TRBV4-2	TRBJ2-3	-	14	-	TGTGCCAGCAGCCAAGACCGGGGCAGGGACAAAACGTATTTT	CASSQDRGRDKTYF
TRBV2	TRBJ1-2	once	13	-	TGTGCCAGCAGTGAAAGTCAGGGCTATGGCTACACCTTC	CASSESQGYGYTF